The 19 T cell receptor beta chains below come from one sample, sequenced in a study of blood T cell repertoires in COVID-19. The repertoire was sequenced with immunoSEQ multiplex PCR; TCRdb's copy has only in-frame clones and lacks some. The table records roughly 160,000 clones, roughly 88% of them present only once. Input material: PBMCs or T cells enriched from blood (not recorded which). Receptor source: a woman in her fifties or sixties who had recovered from COVID-19.

The chain is built from TRBV5-1 and TRBJ2-1, with 7 bases that match TRBD2. Germline-derived CDR1 and CDR2 are SGHRS and YFSETQ. The junction had 12 bases not matched to a gene; V was cut back by 3 bases and J by 9 bases. This CDR3 is built from 15 residues. CDR3 protein: CASSSLAASSGEQFF. CDR3 in DNA: TGCGCCAGCAGCTCCCTAGCGGCCTCTTCAGGTGAGCAGTTCTTC.

The CDR3 coding sequence is TGTGCCAGCAGCCGCCTAAGTGGCAATCAGCCCCAGCATTTT. Translated: CASSRLSGNQPQHF. V and J are TRBV5-8 and TRBJ1-5; no clear D gene. Germline V gene lookup returns CDR1 SGHTS and CDR2 YDEGEE. This CDR3 has 14 residues. Trimming removed 4 bases from V and 2 bases from J, with 10 bases in between. The whole variable domain, filled in from reference TRBV5-8 and TRBJ1-5, reads EAGVTQSPTHLIKTRGQQATLRCSPISGHTSVYWYQQALGLGLQFLLWYDEGEERNRGNFPPRFSGRQFPNYSSELNVNALELEDSALYLCASSRLSGNQPQHFGDGTRLSIL.

The chain joins TRBV14 to TRBJ1-3; unclear D gene. V lost 0 bases, J lost 4 bases, and 7 bases lay in between. This CDR3 has 14 amino acids. Germline lookup yields CDR1 SGHDN and CDR2 FVKESK. The CDR3 region has the DNA TGTGCCAGCAGCCAAGAAGCCAGGGGAAACACCATATATTTT. It yields the protein CASSQEARGNTIYF.

CDR3 region: CASSQVAGETEAFF. The CDR3 nucleotides are TGTGCCAGCAGCCAAGTAGCCGGGGAGACTGAAGCTTTCTTT. This chain uses TRBV3-1 (or the pseudogene TRBV3-2) with TRBJ1-1; D is unclear. Trimming stripped 1 base from V and 5 bases from J, with 11 bases between. The CDR3 runs 14 residues. From germline, CDR1 is LGHDT and CDR2 YNNKEL (reference sequence).

The chain joins TRBV19 to TRBJ2-2; tentatively, D is TRBD1 (6 bases). V was cut by 1 base and J by 1 base, with 10 bases left in between. The germline V gene has CDR1 LNHDA and CDR2 SQIVND (reference sequence). The CDR3 has 16 amino acids. The CDR3 coding sequence is TGTGCCAGTAGTATAGCCTCGGGACAGAACACCGGGGAGCTGTTTTTT. It yields the protein CASSIASGQNTGELFF.

The chain employs TRBV2 and TRBJ1-2, with a possible D match to TRBD1 (6 bases). Germline values: CDR1 SNHLY, CDR2 FYNNEI. The V and J ends lost 0 bases and 2 bases respectively, with 10 bases between them. This CDR3 contains 15 residues. The CDR3 bases are TGTGCCAGCAGTGAAGCCCGGACAGCCAACTATGGCTACACCTTC. It encodes CASSEARTANYGYTF.

This chain links TRBV6-5 with TRBJ2-1; 8 positions agree with TRBD2. This CDR3 is 16 amino acids long. From germline, CDR1 is MNHEY and CDR2 SVGAGI. The V and J ends lost 0 bases and 2 bases, in that order; junction bases with no gene match: 3. CDR3 residues: CASSYSPAGAYNEQFF. DNA for the CDR3: TGTGCCAGCAGTTACTCGCCAGCGGGAGCCTACAATGAGCAGTTCTTC.

The CDR3, as DNA: TGCGCCAGCAGCAATGACAGGGGTTTAGATGGCTACACCTTC. It yields the protein CASSNDRGLDGYTF. The chain joins TRBV5-1 to TRBJ1-2; 8 nucleotides agree with TRBD1. The V segment lost 4 bases and the J segment 6 bases; nucleotides outside the gene matches: 8. The CDR3 has 14 residues. Germline assignment: CDR1 SGHRS and CDR2 YFSETQ.

The CDR3 is CASSLAISAGEYNEQFF. CDR3 nucleotides: TGCGCCAGCAGCTTGGCCATATCAGCGGGAGAGTACAATGAGCAGTTCTTC. The chain recombines TRBV5-1 with TRBJ2-1; 8 bases agree with TRBD2. The J segment lost 4 bases and the V segment lost 0 bases, leaving 9 bases of the junction unmatched. The CDR3 totals 17 residues. CDR1 and CDR2 (germline): SGHRS, YFSETQ.

This clone was seen once. V gene TRBV19 combines with J gene TRBJ1-5; D is unresolved. With 3 bases removed from V and 2 bases from J, the gap between germline ends came to 11 bases. There are 15 residues in the CDR3. Germline loops: CDR1 LNHDA, CDR2 SQIVND (reference sequence). In DNA form, the CDR3 reads TGTGCCAGTAGTATCGTGGGCAAGGGCAATCAGCCCCAGCATTTT. It encodes CASSIVGKGNQPQHF.

Only a few counts were recorded for this clone. The chain employs TRBV21-1 and TRBJ2-7; the table's D gene call, TRBD1, was not cross checked with the DNA. TRBV21-1 is a pseudogene locus. This CDR3 spans 14 amino acids. The CDR3 DNA sequence: TGTGCCAGCAGGGTGACAGGGGAAATCTACGAGCAGTACTTC. Amino acids: CASRVTGEIYEQYF.

V gene TRBV5-6 combines with J gene TRBJ1-2, with D perhaps matching TRBD1 (6 bases). V lost 4 bases and J 6 bases, leaving 22 bases between the germline ends. Germline assignment: CDR1 SGHDT and CDR2 YYEEEE. This CDR3 has 16 amino acids. Here the CDR3 reads CASSPRGAPPSDGYTF. CDR3 DNA: TGTGCCAGCAGCCCTCGGGGGGCGCCTCCCTCAGATGGCTACACCTTC.

CDR3 residues: CASSSTTGADTQYF. CDR3 coding DNA: TGCGCCAGCAGCTCCACGACAGGAGCAGATACGCAGTATTTT. The chain has TRBV5-1 and TRBJ2-3; D is possibly TRBD1 (6 bases). V was trimmed by 3 bases and J by 4 bases, leaving 12 bases between them. From germline, CDR1 is SGHRS and CDR2 YFSETQ. CDR3 size: 14 residues.

This chain joins TRBV5-6 and TRBJ1-6, with TRBD1 identical over 10 bases. This CDR3 has 16 residues. CDR1 is SGHDT, CDR2 YYEEEE, per germline. Unmatched junction bases numbered 8, after V lost 4 bases and J lost 7 bases. The CDR3 here is CASSLLGQGWNSPLHF. The DNA of the CDR3 is TGTGCCAGCAGCCTCCTGGGACAGGGGTGGAATTCACCCCTCCACTTT.

The rearrangement links TRBV3-1 (or the pseudogene TRBV3-2) to TRBJ1-2; TRBD1 might be the D (5 bases). Trimming pared 3 bases from V and 0 bases from J, leaving 14 bases between. Germline V gene data show CDR1 as LGHDT and CDR2 as YNNKEL (reference sequence). CDR3 length equals 16 residues. Here the CDR3 DNA reads TGTGCCAGCAGCCAGAAAGAGGTCAGGGCTAACTATGGCTACACCTTC. This sequence encodes CASSQKEVRANYGYTF.

The rearrangement uses TRBV19 and TRBJ1-4; 8 bases line up with TRBD1. CDR3 length: 14 amino acids. Trimming removed 6 bases from V and 8 bases from J; junction bases left unmatched: 8. CDR1 and CDR2 (germline): LNHDA, SQIVND (reference sequence). Written as DNA, the CDR3 is TGTGCCAGTAGGACAGGGGCCCTAGGGGAAAAACTGTTTTTT. It is translated as CASRTGALGEKLFF.

This clone was recorded a few times. V gene TRBV2 combines with J gene TRBJ2-5; 13 positions match TRBD2. The CDR3 is 17 amino acids. V lost 4 bases, J lost 4 bases, and 9 bases stayed unmatched. Looked up from germline, CDR1 is SNHLY and CDR2 is FYNNEI. The CDR3 bases are TGTGCCAGCAGTGGTCTAGGACTAGCGGGAGTTGGAGAGACCCAGTACTTC. This codes for CASSGLGLAGVGETQYF.

The chain recombines TRBV7-8 with TRBJ2-3, with no clear D. The germline gives CDR1 SGHVS, CDR2 FQNEAQ. This CDR3 has 15 amino acids. Trimming cost V 1 base and J 2 bases, with 10 bases left between them. The DNA for the CDR3 is TGTGCCAGCAGCTTAGTGCGGTTTACCACAGATACGCAGTATTTT. It translates to CASSLVRFTTDTQYF.

The rearrangement uses TRBV28 and TRBJ1-5, with a tentative D call TRBD1 (5 bases). CDR3 length: 16 residues. The V and J ends lost 1 base and 5 bases respectively, with 15 bases between them. CDR1 MDHEN and CDR2 SYDVKM come from the germline V gene. CDR3 nucleotides: TGTGCCAGCAGTTTATTTCGGGGGAGAACTCATCAGCCCCAGCATTTT. Protein: CASSLFRGRTHQPQHF.